The rows below give T cell receptor beta chains drawn from one sample of a study of spatial heterogeneity in lung cancer. MiXCR was run by TCRdb on the 5' RACE reads, yielding one entry per CDR3 protein. The table includes some 13,000 distinct CDR3 sequences, over 3% detected once. Sequencing used lung tumor tissue, obtained at surgery. The receptors shown here come from a male donor with early-stage non-small cell lung cancer. Both conserved end residues are part of each CDR3. A D gene is named only where the DNA matches it firmly. Clone size, where shown, is once, few, many, or a class for clones that have expanded.

many | TRBJ1-1 | TRBV4-3 | . | TGCGCCAGCAGCCTAAACCCAGACATGAACACTGAAGCTTTCTTT | CASSLNPDMNTEAFF
few | TRBJ2-3 | TRBV6-5 | . | TGTGCCAGCCGTCAATTACAGGTGGATTGCGATACGCAGTATTTT | CASRQLQVDCDTQYF
many | TRBJ1-1 | TRBV6-6 | . | TGTGCCAGCAGACAGGGGAACACTGAAGCTTTCTTT | CASRQGNTEAFF
. | TRBJ2-3 | TRBV6-1 | TRBD1 | TGTGCCAGCAGTGCGGACAGGGGGCGAACGCAGTATTTT | CASSADRGRTQYF
. | TRBJ1-2 | TRBV19 | . | TGTGCCACCGCGAGGGGGGCGACGATGGGTGGCTACAACTTC | CATARGATMGGYNF
many | TRBJ1-1 | TRBV7-6 | . | TGTGCCAGCAGCACGCGAAGGGGGTCAGAAGCTTTCTTT | CASSTRRGSEAFF
many | TRBJ1-1 | TRBV7-3 | . | TGTGCCAGCAGCTTAATCGGTCAGGAGGGGGAAGCTTTCTTT | CASSLIGQEGEAFF
medium-sized | TRBJ1-2 | TRBV29-1 | TRBD1 | TGCAGCGTTCTCACAGGGGACTATGGCTACACCTTC | CSVLTGDYGYTF
medium-sized | TRBJ1-5 | TRBV12-3/TRBV12-4 | . | TGTGCCAGCAGTACATGGGGCCTGGGAATCAATCAGCCCCAGCATTTT | CASSTWGLGINQPQHF
many | TRBJ1-2 | TRBV2 | . | TGTGCCAGCAGTGAAGCGTGGCAGCCTCGGACCTTC | CASSEAWQPRTF
. | TRBJ2-4 | TRBV20-1 | . | TGCAGTGCGAGGACTGTGGCCAAAAACATTCAGTACTTC | CSARTVAKNIQYF
medium-sized | TRBJ2-7 | TRBV20-1 | TRBD1 | TGCAGTGTTACGCTGGGGACAGGGAGCGAGCAGTACTTC | CSVTLGTGSEQYF
. | TRBJ2-3 | TRBV7-8 | TRBD2 | TGTGCCAGCAGCCCCCGGGGGGGATACACAGATACGCAGTATTTT | CASSPRGGYTDTQYF
many | TRBJ2-7 | TRBV7-8 | TRBD2 | TGTGCCAGCAGCAGAGGAGCGGGAGCCAGCTACGAGCAGTACTTC | CASSRGAGASYEQYF
medium-sized | TRBJ2-2 | TRBV11-2 | . | TGTGCCAGCAGCTTCACCGGGCCGGGCGGGGAGCTGTTTTTT | CASSFTGPGGELFF
. | TRBJ1-2 | TRBV9 | . | TGTGCCAGCAGCTCCTCTACGGCTAACTATGGCTACACCTTC | CASSSSTANYGYTF
many | TRBJ1-5 | TRBV6-1 | . | TGTGCCAGCAGTGAACAGTTTACATACTTGACGCCCCAGCATTTT | CASSEQFTYLTPQHF
many | TRBJ1-5 | TRBV5-5 | . | TGTGCCAGCAGCTTGGGCAGCAATCAGCCCCAGCATTTT | CASSLGSNQPQHF
many | TRBJ1-4 | TRBV15 | . | TGTGCCACCAGCAGAGGACTCGGACAGACAACTAATGAAAAACTGTTTTTT | CATSRGLGQTTNEKLFF
. | TRBJ1-1 | TRBV6-2/TRBV6-3 | . | TGTGCCAGCAGACACCGACGGTCTGAAGCTTTCTTT | CASRHRRSEAFF
many | TRBJ1-1 | TRBV3-1 | TRBD1 | TGTGCCAGCAGTCGGACAGGGGGCTGGGGCACTGAAGCTTTCTTT | CASSRTGGWGTEAFF
many | TRBJ1-1 | TRBV12-3/TRBV12-4 | . | TGTGCCAGCAGTAAGACCACCCTTGGGGCTGAAGCTTTCTTT | CASSKTTLGAEAFF
many | TRBJ2-3 | TRBV6-1 | . | TGTGCCAGCAGGCCCCGCAGCACAGATACGCAGTATTTT | CASRPRSTDTQYF
many | TRBJ2-4 | TRBV25-1 | . | TGTGCCAGCAGTGAATCGGATAGTAAAAACATTCAGTACTTC | CASSESDSKNIQYF
many | TRBJ2-2 | TRBV18 | . | TGTGCCAGCTCAAGAACCGGGGAGCTGTTTTTT | CASSRTGELFF
. | TRBJ1-1 | TRBV12-3/TRBV12-4 | . | TGTGCCAGCAGTTTCGGAGGGGGCACTGAAGCTTTCTTT | CASSFGGGTEAFF
many | TRBJ2-1 | TRBV6-2/TRBV6-3 | TRBD2 | TGTGCCAGCAGTACGGGGACTAGCGGCTTTTCCTACAATGAGCAGTTCTTC | CASSTGTSGFSYNEQFF
many | TRBJ2-1 | TRBV19 | . | TGTGCCAGTAGTCTCCTTGGGACCGCAGGCAATGAGCAGTTCTTC | CASSLLGTAGNEQFF